These 11 T cell receptor beta chains were sequenced from one sample in a study of regulatory T cells in long-lasting Graves disease. Arm-PCR of CDR3 regions with iRepertoire HTBI primers generated TCR beta libraries. MiXCR, applied by TCRdb to the multiplex PCR reads, yields one record per CDR3 protein. The table lists about 500,000 distinct CDR3 sequences, 15% to 20% of them singletons. Time point indicated: newly diagnosed GD, antithyroid drugs for less than 3 months. The TCR library was made from RNA that had been extracted from PBMCs in TRIzol. The sample was also reused in another study, on T cells in Graves' hyperthyroidism and ophthalmopathy.

The source material was peripheral blood mononuclear cells (PBMCs), sampled at new diagnosis, from a patient treated with antithyroid drugs. The receptors shown here come from a man aged 35 to 55 with Graves disease.

This clonotype was seen many times. This chain joins TRBV7-9 and TRBJ2-1; D might be TRBD2 (5 bases). The CDR3 covers 11 residues. V lost 5 bases and J 11 bases, leaving 10 bases between the germline ends. Germline loops: CDR1 SEHNR, CDR2 FQNEAQ (reference sequence). The CDR3 loop is CASSPASQQFF. The CDR3 DNA reads as TGTGCCAGCAGCCCGGCTAGCCAGCAGTTCTTC.

This clonotype has more than one count but fewer than ten. The chain carries TRBV20-1 and TRBJ1-1; D is uncertain. Germline V lookup: CDR1 DFQATT, CDR2 SNEGSKA (reference sequence). CDR3 length: 14 amino acids. With 3 bases removed from V and 3 bases from J, the gap between germline ends came to 14 bases. DNA for the CDR3: TGCAGTGCTAGCCCGCCGGCGTGGGACACTGAAGCTTTCTTT. Its protein is CSASPPAWDTEAFF.

This clonotype came up many times. The chain has TRBV5-1 and TRBJ2-1; the match to TRBD1 covers 7 bases. CDR3 length: 15 residues. CDR1 and CDR2 (germline): SGHRS, YFSETQ. J lost 4 bases, V lost 0 bases, and 4 bases had no gene match. CDR3 amino acids: CASSLEGQFYNEQFF. Here the CDR3 DNA reads TGCGCCAGCAGCTTGGAGGGACAGTTTTACAATGAGCAGTTCTTC.

The chain links TRBV6-1 to TRBJ1-2, with no clear D. Germline V gene lookup returns CDR1 MNHNS and CDR2 SASEGT. V lost 4 bases and J 8 bases, leaving 5 bases between the germline ends. The CDR3 is 10 amino acids. The CDR3 region is CASSGVGYTF. The CDR3 coding sequence is TGTGCCAGCAGTGGGGTAGGCTACACCTTC.

The V gene is TRBV4-1, the J gene TRBJ1-2; unclear D gene. The CDR3 consists of 15 residues. Germline-derived CDR1 and CDR2 are MGHRA and YSYEKL. Deletions cut 3 bases from V and 7 bases from J, with 18 bases between. The CDR3 bases are TGCGCCAGCAGCCAGACCGGGTCTTCACCGGGTGGCTACACCTTC. Amino acid sequence: CASSQTGSSPGGYTF.

This clonotype was picked up a small number of times. The J gene is TRBJ2-3, the V gene TRBV13; D perhaps matches TRBD1 (5 bases). Trimming shortened V by 5 bases and J by 6 bases, and 9 bases separated the two germline ends. The CDR3 is made up of 12 amino acids. CDR1 is PRHDT, CDR2 FYEKMQ, per germline (reference sequence). The CDR3 DNA follows: TGTGCCAGCAGCCAGGGATGGGATACGCAGTATTTT. Translating gives CASSQGWDTQYF.

This clonotype has at least ten counts. The rearrangement links TRBV20-1 to TRBJ2-4, with TRBD2 identical over 7 bases. The germline gives CDR1 DFQATT, CDR2 SNEGSKA (reference sequence). This CDR3 contains 17 residues. The V and J ends lost 5 bases and 2 bases, in that order; junction bases with no gene match: 15. In DNA, the CDR3 is TGCAGTGCTCCCCCGCGATTGCGGGAGTCGACCAAAAACATTCAGTACTTC. Its translation: CSAPPRLRESTKNIQYF.

This clonotype was recorded many times. The chain carries TRBV6-5 and TRBJ2-7; D is possibly TRBD1 (6 bases). Germline CDR1 MNHEY, CDR2 SVGAGI. This CDR3 has 14 residues. The V gene lost 0 bases and the J gene lost 7 bases, with 13 bases spanning the gap. The CDR3 DNA reads as TGTGCCAGCAGTTACTCTCAGGGGCTGGGTGAGCAGTACTTC. Translation gives CASSYSQGLGEQYF.

This clonotype was detected ten times or more. J is TRBJ2-1 and V is TRBV28, with D uncertain. Trimming shortened V by 3 bases and J by 5 bases, and 8 bases separated the two germline ends. From germline, CDR1 is MDHEN and CDR2 SYDVKM. The CDR3 runs 13 residues. CDR3 nucleotides: TGTGCCAGCAGTTTTGCGGCGGACAATGAGCAGTTCTTC. Protein product: CASSFAADNEQFF.

The V gene is TRBV7-2, the J gene TRBJ1-5; no clear D gene. The CDR3 runs to 16 residues. The V gene lost 1 base and the J gene lost 0 bases, with 10 bases spanning the gap. The germline V gene has CDR1 SGHTA and CDR2 FQGNSA. DNA of the CDR3: TGTGCCAGCAGCTTAGAGGGAAGTTATAGCAATCAGCCCCAGCATTTT. It encodes CASSLEGSYSNQPQHF.

There are a few counts of this clonotype. This could be a read error, since a much larger clone is one nucleotide away. The chain joins TRBV6-1 to TRBJ1-1, with 8 bases lining up with TRBD1. Germline CDR1 is MNHNS and CDR2 is SASEGT. The CDR3 is made up of 14 amino acids. Trimming cost V 5 bases and J 4 bases; bases outside gene matches: 6. The CDR3 coding sequence is TGTGCCAGCAGTAACAGGGGGACGAGCACTGAAGCTTTCTTT. As protein: CASSNRGTSTEAFF.